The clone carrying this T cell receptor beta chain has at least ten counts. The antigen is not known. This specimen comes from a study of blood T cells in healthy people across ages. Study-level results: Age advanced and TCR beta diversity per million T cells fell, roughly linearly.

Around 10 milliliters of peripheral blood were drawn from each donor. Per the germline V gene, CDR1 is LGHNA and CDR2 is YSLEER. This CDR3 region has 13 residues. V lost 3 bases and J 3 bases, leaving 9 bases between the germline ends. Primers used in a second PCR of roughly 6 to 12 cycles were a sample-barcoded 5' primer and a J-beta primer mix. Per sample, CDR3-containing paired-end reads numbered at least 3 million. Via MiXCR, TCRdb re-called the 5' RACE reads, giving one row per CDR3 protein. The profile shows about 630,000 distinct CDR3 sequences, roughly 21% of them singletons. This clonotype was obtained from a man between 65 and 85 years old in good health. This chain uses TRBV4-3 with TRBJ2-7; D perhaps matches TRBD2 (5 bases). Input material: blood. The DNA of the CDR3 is TGCGCCAGCAGCCACGAAACTAGCTACGAGCAGTACTTC. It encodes CASSHETSYEQYF.